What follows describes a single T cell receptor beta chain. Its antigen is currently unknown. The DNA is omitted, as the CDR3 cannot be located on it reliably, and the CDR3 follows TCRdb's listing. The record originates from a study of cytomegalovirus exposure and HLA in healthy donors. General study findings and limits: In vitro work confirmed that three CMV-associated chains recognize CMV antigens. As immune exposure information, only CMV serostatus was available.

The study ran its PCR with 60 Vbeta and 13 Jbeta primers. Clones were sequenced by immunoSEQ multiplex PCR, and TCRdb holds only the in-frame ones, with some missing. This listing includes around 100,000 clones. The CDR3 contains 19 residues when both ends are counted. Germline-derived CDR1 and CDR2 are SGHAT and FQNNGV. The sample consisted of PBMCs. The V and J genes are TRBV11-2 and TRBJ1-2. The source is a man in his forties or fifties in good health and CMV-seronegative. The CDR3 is CASSFSRFAAGTGTMGFTF.